Reported below is one T cell receptor (beta chain). This entry belongs to a study of cytomegalovirus exposure and HLA in healthy donors. The germline V and J ends were trimmed by 6 bases and 2 bases, with 11 bases remaining between them. The CDR3 has 14 residues. Germline V lookup: CDR1 MDHEN, CDR2 SYDVKM. PCR was performed using 60 Vbeta and 13 Jbeta primers. The data were produced by immunoSEQ multiplex PCR, yet TCRdb's version contains in-frame clones alone and is incomplete. The sample has about 90,000 clones; 80% to 90% are singletons. The receptor's source is a man aged 18-30 years in good health and CMV-seronegative. The J gene is TRBJ1-5, the V gene TRBV28; a weak D match, TRBD1 (6 bases). Sample: PBMCs. The CDR3 coding sequence is TGTGCCAGCAGCAAGACAGGTCGCAATCAGCCCCAGCATTTT. This codes for CASSKTGRNQPQHF.